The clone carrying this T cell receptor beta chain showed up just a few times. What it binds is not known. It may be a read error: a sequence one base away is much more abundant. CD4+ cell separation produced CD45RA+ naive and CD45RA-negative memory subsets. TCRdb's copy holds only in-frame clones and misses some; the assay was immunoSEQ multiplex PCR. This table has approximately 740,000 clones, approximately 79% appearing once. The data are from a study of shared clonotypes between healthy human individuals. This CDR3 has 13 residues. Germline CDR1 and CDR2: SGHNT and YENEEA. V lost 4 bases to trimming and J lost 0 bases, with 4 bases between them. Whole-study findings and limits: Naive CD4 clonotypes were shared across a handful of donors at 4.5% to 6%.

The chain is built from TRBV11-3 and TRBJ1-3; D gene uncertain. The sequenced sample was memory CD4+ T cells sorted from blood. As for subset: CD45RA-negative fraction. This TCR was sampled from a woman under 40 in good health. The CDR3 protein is CASSSNSGNTIYF. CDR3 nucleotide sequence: TGTGCCAGCAGCTCCAACTCTGGAAACACCATATATTTT.